A selection of T cell receptor beta chains follows, all from one sample in a study of shared clonotypes between healthy human individuals. The method was immunoSEQ multiplex PCR; TCRdb's version includes in-frame clones alone and lacks a portion of them. The sample has about 1.5 million clones, roughly 98% seen once; the top ten hold approximately 0.44%. The sequencing input was naive CD4+ T cells sorted from blood. The source of these receptors is a man aged 30-40 years in good health. The CDR3 runs from the conserved cysteine through the conserved F or W. A D gene is named only where the DNA matches it firmly. A clone size is listed for some rows: how often the clone was seen (once, few, many), or a class if it is expanded.

>-|14|TRBJ2-1|TRBV2|TRBD1
TGTGCCACAGCAATGGACTCAGGGGGCTTGCGGCAGTTCTTC
CATAMDSGGLRQFF
>-|14|TRBJ2-7|TRBV9|TRBD1
TGTGCCAGCAGCGTTGAGGGGGCGCGATACGAGCAGTACTTC
CASSVEGARYEQYF
>-|15|TRBJ1-4|TRBV18|-
TGTGCCAGCTCACCACGGTTCGGGGAGGATGAAAAACTGTTTTTT
CASSPRFGEDEKLFF
>once|15|TRBJ1-5|TRBV6-1|TRBD1
TGTGCCAGCAGTCTAGACAGGGCCCAAAATCAGCCCCAGCATTTT
CASSLDRAQNQPQHF
>-|16|TRBJ2-7|TRBV19|TRBD2
TGTGCCAGTAGTATAGTCTCCCTAGCGGGAGTGAGTGAGCAGTACTTC
CASSIVSLAGVSEQYF
>-|15|TRBJ1-1|TRBV10-3|TRBD1
TGTGCCATCAGGACACCGGGACAGGTTAACACTGAAGCTTTCTTT
CAIRTPGQVNTEAFF
>-|11|TRBJ1-2|TRBV7-2|-
TGTGCCAGCAGCCCGAGGGACACCCTCACCTTC
CASSPRDTLTF
>-|17|TRBJ2-7|TRBV10-2|TRBD2
TGCGCCAGCAGGGGGACTAGCGGGAGTTTAGGGTCCTACGAGCAGTACTTC
CASRGTSGSLGSYEQYF
>-|13|TRBJ2-5|TRBV6-1|-
TGTGCCAGCATCCGGACAGTCCAAGAGACCCAGTACTTC
CASIRTVQETQYF
>-|15|TRBJ2-5|TRBV11-3|TRBD2
TGTGCCAGCAGCTCAAGTCAAGCGGGAGAAGAGACCCAGTACTTC
CASSSSQAGEETQYF
>once|16|TRBJ2-7|TRBV27|TRBD1
TGTGCCAGCAGCCTTAGTTGGGACAGGGTGTCCTACGAGCAGTACTTC
CASSLSWDRVSYEQYF
>-|14|TRBJ1-1|TRBV6-6|-
TGTGCCAGCAGTTACTCGACTCTGAGAGCTGAAGCTTTCTTT
CASSYSTLRAEAFF
>-|17|TRBJ2-3|TRBV28|TRBD2
TGTGCCAGCACCCTTGGGCGACTAGCGGGAACCACAGATACGCAGTATTTT
CASTLGRLAGTTDTQYF
>-|14|TRBJ2-3|TRBV27|-
TGTGCCAGCAGTTTATCGTTACTCACGGATACGCAGTATTTT
CASSLSLLTDTQYF
>-|15|TRBJ2-7|TRBV11-2|-
TGTGCCAGCAGCTACCGAGGGACACCACTTTTTGAGCAGTACTTC
CASSYRGTPLFEQYF
>once|15|TRBJ2-5|TRBV25-1|TRBD1
TGTGCCAGCAGTGCCTCCGGGACAGGGAGAGAGACCCAGTACTTC
CASSASGTGRETQYF
>once|15|TRBJ2-1|TRBV5-1|TRBD2
TGCGCCAGCAGCGTTCTAGCGGGAGCCGACAATGAGCAGTTCTTC
CASSVLAGADNEQFF
>-|15|TRBJ2-7|TRBV28|TRBD2
TGTGCCAGCAGTCTTACTAGCGGCTCTCTCTACGAGCAGTACTTC
CASSLTSGSLYEQYF
>-|14|TRBJ2-1|TRBV5-6|TRBD2
TGTGCCAGCAGCCCATCACTAGCGCTGAATGAGCAGTTCTTC
CASSPSLALNEQFF
>-|14|TRBJ2-5|TRBV5-1|-
TGCGCCAGCAGCCGGGGGACAGCACAAGAGACCCAGTACTTC
CASSRGTAQETQYF
>-|13|TRBJ1-1|TRBV29-1|-
TGCAGCGCCGGAGGTGGGGGAGGAACTGAAGCTTTCTTT
CSAGGGGGTEAFF
>-|14|TRBJ2-7|TRBV29-1|TRBD2
TGCAGCGTGGGATCTAGCGGGAGCTGGTACGAGCAGTACTTC
CSVGSSGSWYEQYF
>-|10|TRBJ2-7|TRBV2|-
TGTGCCAGCAGGAAGGGGCATTTGTACTTC
CASRKGHLYF
>-|15|TRBJ1-3|TRBV5-6|-
TGTGCCAGCAGCTTGACGAAGGGCTCTGGAAACACCATATATTTT
CASSLTKGSGNTIYF
>once|13|TRBJ2-1|TRBV18|-
TGTGCCAGCTCACCACCGGCACTCCATGAGCAGTTCTTC
CASSPPALHEQFF
>-|14|TRBJ2-7|TRBV28|-
TGTGCCAGCAGGGACTCTCCTAGCTCCTACGAGCAGTACTTC
CASRDSPSSYEQYF
>-|14|TRBJ2-7|TRBV7-3|TRBD1
TGTGCCAGCAGCCCCCCAGGGGGTGGGTACGAGCAGTACTTC
CASSPPGGGYEQYF
>once|15|TRBJ2-1|TRBV9|TRBD2
TGTGCCAGCAGCGTCACTAGCGGGTATTACAATGAGCAGTTCTTC
CASSVTSGYYNEQFF
>-|15|TRBJ1-4|TRBV6-5|-
TGTGCCAGCAGACCGAGGGCTTTTGGTGATGAAAAACTGTTTTTT
CASRPRAFGDEKLFF
>-|15|TRBJ1-5|TRBV18|-
TGTGCCAGCTCACCGGAGAGTAATCGGGGGCAGCCCCAGCATTTT
CASSPESNRGQPQHF
>-|16|TRBJ2-1|TRBV28|TRBD1
TGTGCCAGCAGCCCTTACCGGGGACAGGTATACAATGAGCAGTTCTTC
CASSPYRGQVYNEQFF
>-|16|TRBJ2-1|TRBV9|TRBD2
TGTGCCAGCAGCGTAGGGGGACTAGCGACTTACAATGAGCAGTTCTTC
CASSVGGLATYNEQFF
>-|13|TRBJ1-1|TRBV5-5|TRBD1
TGTGCCACAACGGGACAGCTGAACACTGAAGCTTTCTTT
CATTGQLNTEAFF
>-|11|TRBJ1-2|TRBV20-1|-
TGCAGTGCTAGACAGGGCCTAGGCTACACCTTC
CSARQGLGYTF
>-|13|TRBJ2-3|TRBV9|-
TGTGCCAGCAGCGGGACTATCCGGGATACGCAGTATTTT
CASSGTIRDTQYF
>-|14|TRBJ2-1|TRBV11-2|-
TGTGCCAGCAGCTTAGACGCGGTGTTCAATGAGCAGTTCTTC
CASSLDAVFNEQFF
>-|15|TRBJ2-7|TRBV7-2|-
TGTGCCAGCAGCACACGGACGGGTGGATCCTACGAGCAGTACTTC
CASSTRTGGSYEQYF
>-|11|TRBJ2-1|TRBV19|-
TGTGCCAGTAGTATGATAAATGAGCAGTTCTTC
CASSMINEQFF
>once|14|TRBJ1-2|TRBV11-2|-
TGTGCCAGCACCCCGGACGGATTCGCCTATGGCTACACCTTC
CASTPDGFAYGYTF
>-|12|TRBJ1-1|TRBV10-3|-
TGTGCCATCAGTGAGGCGGACACTGAAGCTTTCTTT
CAISEADTEAFF
>-|12|TRBJ1-2|TRBV11-1|-
TGTGCCAGCAGCTTGCATGGGGGCGGCTACACCTTC
CASSLHGGGYTF
>once|16|TRBJ2-7|TRBV27|-
TGTGCCAGCAGTCCCAGGGGACGGTGGTTATCCTACGAGCAGTACTTC
CASSPRGRWLSYEQYF
>-|14|TRBJ1-3|TRBV5-1|-
TGCGCCAGCAGCTTGGGGTCGGGGACCAACACCATATATTTT
CASSLGSGTNTIYF
>-|16|TRBJ2-5|TRBV9|-
TGTGCCAGCAGCGTATTGCCGCGGGGCCCCCAAGAGACCCAGTACTTC
CASSVLPRGPQETQYF
>-|18|TRBJ2-3|TRBV19|TRBD2
TGTGCCAGTAGTATGGCACTAGCGGGAGTAGCGGGCACAGATACGCAGTATTTT
CASSMALAGVAGTDTQYF
>-|15|TRBJ2-1|TRBV25-1|TRBD2
TGTGCCAGCAGTGAACCGGAGGCTAGCGGGAGGTCCCAGTTCTTC
CASSEPEASGRSQFF
>-|15|TRBJ1-1|TRBV7-9|TRBD1
TGTGCCAGCAGCCGAGTACAGGGGACTGGAGCTGAAGCTTTCTTT
CASSRVQGTGAEAFF
>once|14|TRBJ1-3|TRBV19|-
TGTGCCAGTATGGTCGGGGGAAGAGGAAACACCATATATTTT
CASMVGGRGNTIYF
>-|15|TRBJ2-2|TRBV9|-
TGTGCCAGCAGCGTAGAAGGGCTGAACACCGGGGAGCTGTTTTTT
CASSVEGLNTGELFF
>-|13|TRBJ1-1|TRBV10-3|TRBD1
TGTGCCATCAGCTTAGGGACAGGGAGTGAAGCTTTCTTT
CAISLGTGSEAFF
>-|15|TRBJ2-7|TRBV11-2|-
TGTGCCAGCAGCTTAGATGGTGTAGGTCTTTACGAGCAGTACTTC
CASSLDGVGLYEQYF
>once|15|TRBJ2-7|TRBV5-1|-
TGCGCCAGCAGCTTGGGGCCAGGGGGGACCTACGAGCAGTACTTC
CASSLGPGGTYEQYF
>-|15|TRBJ2-1|TRBV9|-
TGTGCCAGCAGCGGAGGGACTGGGTGGTTCAATGAGCAGTTCTTC
CASSGGTGWFNEQFF